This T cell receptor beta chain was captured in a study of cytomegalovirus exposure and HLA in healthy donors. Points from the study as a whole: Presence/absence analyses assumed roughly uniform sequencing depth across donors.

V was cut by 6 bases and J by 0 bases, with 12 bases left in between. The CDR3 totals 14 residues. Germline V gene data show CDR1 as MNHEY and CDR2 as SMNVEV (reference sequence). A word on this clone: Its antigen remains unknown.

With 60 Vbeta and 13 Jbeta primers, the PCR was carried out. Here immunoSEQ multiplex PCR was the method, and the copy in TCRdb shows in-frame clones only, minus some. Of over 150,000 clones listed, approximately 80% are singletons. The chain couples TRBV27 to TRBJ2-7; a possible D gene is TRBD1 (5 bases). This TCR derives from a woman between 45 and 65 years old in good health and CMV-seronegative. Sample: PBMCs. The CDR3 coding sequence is TGTGCCAGCAGGGCGACAGAGAGCTCCTACGAGCAGTACTTC. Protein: CASRATESSYEQYF.